The 14 T cell receptor beta chains given below trace back to one sample, sequenced in a study of response to subunit inactivated influenza vaccine. One entry per CDR3 protein, called by TCRdb with MiXCR from the RT-PCR reads. The data show around 500,000 distinct CDR3 sequences, approximately 11% seen once. The source was PBMCs from blood, collected roughly 45 days after vaccination. Receptors originate from a man aged 50 or older who received an inactivated influenza vaccine.

The chain recombines TRBV7-2 with TRBJ2-7, with D possibly being TRBD2 (6 bases). V was pared by 5 bases and J by 6 bases, with 17 bases between. CDR1 is SGHTA, CDR2 FQGNSA, per germline. The CDR3 runs 14 residues. The CDR3 protein is CASSPSGGGVEQYF. The CDR3 coding sequence is TGTGCCAGCAGCCCGTCTGGGGGAGGCGTCGAGCAGTACTTC.

The chain has TRBV12-3 or TRBV12-4 and TRBJ1-2; 7 nucleotides line up with TRBD1. With 3 bases clipped from V and 5 bases from J, the junction kept 3 bases outside the gene matches. This CDR3 contains 13 residues. CDR3 sequence reads: CASSLRGLYGYTF. CDR3 in DNA: TGTGCCAGCAGTTTGAGGGGGCTATATGGCTACACCTTC.

This chain connects TRBV20-1 to TRBJ2-3; possibly TRBD1 for D (5 bases). Per germline, CDR1 DFQATT and CDR2 SNEGSKA (reference sequence). Deletions cut 0 bases from V and 4 bases from J, with 11 bases between. CDR3 length equals 14 residues. The CDR3 loop reads CSARDFPRADTQYF. The CDR3 nucleotides are TGCAGTGCTAGAGATTTTCCCAGGGCAGATACGCAGTATTTT.

The chain carries TRBV3-1 and TRBJ2-1; D is undetermined. The V gene lost 3 bases and the J gene lost 3 bases, with 9 bases spanning the gap. The length of the CDR3 is 14 residues. Germline assignment: CDR1 LGHDT and CDR2 YNNKEL (reference sequence). In DNA, the CDR3 is TGTGCCAGCAGCCAGGGAAGGAACTACAATGAGCAGTTCTTC. Translated, it gives CASSQGRNYNEQFF.

The rearrangement links TRBV29-1 to TRBJ2-7, with unresolved D. CDR3 size: 12 residues. Looked up from germline, CDR1 is SQVTM and CDR2 is ANQGSEA. The V end was cut by 7 bases, the J end by 6 bases, with 16 bases between. Here the CDR3 reads CSAGDPASEQYF. CDR3 DNA: TGCAGCGCCGGAGACCCGGCGTCCGAGCAGTACTTC.

This clonotype occurred a few times. The V gene is TRBV7-9, the J gene TRBJ2-5, with 7 positions matching TRBD1. The CDR3 is 14 residues long. Germline trimming cut 5 bases from V and 4 bases from J; bases unmatched to any gene: 7. CDR1 is SEHNR and CDR2 is FQNEAQ in the germline V gene (reference sequence). CDR3 nucleotides: TGTGCCAGCAGCAAGGGGGCGGTCGGAGAGACCCAGTACTTC. Amino acid sequence: CASSKGAVGETQYF.

This clonotype was seen ten or more times. The genes are TRBV20-1 and TRBJ2-1; D is ambiguous. The V end was cut by 0 bases, the J end by 3 bases, with 3 bases between. The CDR3 sequence is 12 residues long. Per the germline V gene, CDR1 is DFQATT and CDR2 is SNEGSKA (reference sequence). The CDR3 protein is CSARESYNEQFF. The DNA for the CDR3 is TGCAGTGCTAGAGAGAGCTACAATGAGCAGTTCTTC.

The chain links TRBV5-1 to TRBJ2-3; D might be TRBD1 or TRBD2, each matching 6 bases. This CDR3 has 16 residues. Trimming shortened V by 2 bases and J by 0 bases, and 13 bases separated the two germline ends. Germline CDR1 SGHRS, CDR2 YFSETQ. The CDR3 sequence: CASSLVGGRSTDTQYF. As DNA, the CDR3 is TGCGCCAGCAGCTTAGTCGGGGGCCGTAGCACAGATACGCAGTATTTT.

This clonotype was seen repeatedly, ten times or more. This chain joins TRBV12-3 or TRBV12-4 and TRBJ2-3; 7 positions match TRBD2. This CDR3 contains 15 residues. Trimming cost V 8 bases and J 2 bases; bases outside gene matches: 10. The CDR3 spells CASSPGRAYTDTQYF. DNA of the CDR3: TGTGCCAGCTCCCCAGGGAGGGCCTACACAGATACGCAGTATTTT.

This clonotype was found a few times. This chain connects TRBV28 to TRBJ2-2, with TRBD1 as a possible D gene (5 bases). V was cut by 5 bases and J by 7 bases, with 11 bases left in between. The CDR3 consists of 13 residues. Germline values: CDR1 MDHEN, CDR2 SYDVKM. The chain's CDR3 is CASSLQGNGELFF. In DNA, the CDR3 is TGTGCCAGCAGTCTCCAGGGTAACGGGGAGCTGTTTTTT.

CDR3 bases: TGTGCCACCAGCAGAAGGGGACTAGCGGGAGGTTACGAGCAGTACTTC. Its translation: CATSRRGLAGGYEQYF. V gene TRBV15 combines with J gene TRBJ2-7; the match to TRBD2 covers 15 bases. Per germline, CDR1 LNHNV and CDR2 YYDKDF (reference sequence). The CDR3 is 16 amino acids. Trimming removed 2 bases from V and 4 bases from J; junction bases left unmatched: 3.

The chain recombines TRBV19 with TRBJ2-1; D unclear. The length of the CDR3 is 13 residues. Between the trimmed V and J ends, which lost 3 bases and 5 bases, there was a span of 8 bases. Germline V gene sequence: CDR1 LNHDA, CDR2 SQIVND (reference sequence). CDR3 sequence (DNA): TGTGCCAGTAGTATTTTTGGGGACAATGAGCAGTTCTTC. Protein: CASSIFGDNEQFF.

This clonotype was counted a few times. This sequence joins TRBV6-2 or TRBV6-3 and TRBJ2-5; perhaps TRBD2 as D (6 bases). The CDR3 runs to 14 residues. The germline V and J ends were trimmed by 6 bases and 5 bases, with 16 bases remaining between them. In germline, CDR1 is MNHEY, CDR2 SVGEGT. CDR3 amino acids: CASSPAGYAETQYF. Here the CDR3 DNA reads TGTGCCAGCAGCCCCGCGGGATACGCGGAGACCCAGTACTTC.

This clonotype was counted many times. The V gene is TRBV2, the J gene TRBJ2-7; 7 bases agree with TRBD1. V lost 5 bases, J lost 1 base, and 8 bases stayed unmatched. The CDR3 runs 15 residues. Per the germline V gene, CDR1 is SNHLY and CDR2 is FYNNEI. The CDR3 DNA is TGTGCCAGCAGTCCCACCGGGACAGCTTCCTACGAGCAGTACTTC. Protein sequence: CASSPTGTASYEQYF. The full variable domain, completed using reference TRBV2 and TRBJ2-7, is EPEVTQTPSHQVTQMGQEVILRCVPISNHLYFYWYRQILGQKVEFLVSFYNNEISEKSEIFDDQFSVERPDGSNFTLKIRSTKLEDSAMYFCASSPTGTASYEQYFGPGTRLTVT.